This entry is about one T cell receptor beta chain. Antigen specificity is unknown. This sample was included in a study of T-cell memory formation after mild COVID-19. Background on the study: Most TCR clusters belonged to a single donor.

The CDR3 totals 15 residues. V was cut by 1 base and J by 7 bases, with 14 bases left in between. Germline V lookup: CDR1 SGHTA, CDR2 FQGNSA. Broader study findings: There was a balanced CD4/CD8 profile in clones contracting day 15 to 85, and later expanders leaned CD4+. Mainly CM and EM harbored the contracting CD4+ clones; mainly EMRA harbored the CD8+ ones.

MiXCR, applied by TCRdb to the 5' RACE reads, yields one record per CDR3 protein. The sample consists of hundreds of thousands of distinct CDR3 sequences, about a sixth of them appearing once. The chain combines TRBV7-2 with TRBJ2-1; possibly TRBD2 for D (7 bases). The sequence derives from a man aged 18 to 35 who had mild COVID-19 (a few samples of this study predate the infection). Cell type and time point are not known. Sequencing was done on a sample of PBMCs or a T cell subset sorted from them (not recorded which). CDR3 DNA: TGTGCCAGCAGCTTAGGGGGGGGCAGGGTTAATGAGCAGTTCTTC. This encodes CASSLGGGRVNEQFF.